The clone carrying this T cell receptor beta chain was detected only a few times. The sample belongs to a study of early T cells in non-severe SARS-CoV-2 infection. Study-level information: Chains from this unsorted whole-blood bulk RNA could not be paired.

Looked up from germline, CDR1 is SEHNR and CDR2 is FQNEAQ (reference sequence). The CDR3 runs 16 residues. Trimming took 5 bases from V and 0 from J, leaving 15 bases between them. Separate cDNA molecules each had unique molecular identifiers attached to them. Each CDR3 protein gets one entry after TCRdb re-called the 5' RACE reads with MiXCR. The top ten clones hold about 6% of a sample with about 69,000 distinct CDR3 sequences, approximately 9.5% of them seen once. Sequenced input: whole blood. J is TRBJ2-3 and V is TRBV7-9; D gene uncertain. This receptor was taken from an adult who was a healthcare worker with PCR-confirmed SARS-CoV-2 infection or an uninfected control (not recorded which). This CDR3 reads CASSPIEPGSTDTQYF. CDR3 in DNA: TGTGCCAGCAGCCCTATCGAGCCAGGTAGCACAGATACGCAGTATTTT. The complete variable domain, with remaining parts taken from reference TRBV7-9 and TRBJ2-3, reads DTGVSQNPRHKITKRGQNVTFRCDPISEHNRLYWYRQTLGQGPEFLTYFQNEAQLEKSRLLSDRFSAERPKGSFSTLEIQRTEQGDSAMYLCASSPIEPGSTDTQYFGPGTRLTVL.